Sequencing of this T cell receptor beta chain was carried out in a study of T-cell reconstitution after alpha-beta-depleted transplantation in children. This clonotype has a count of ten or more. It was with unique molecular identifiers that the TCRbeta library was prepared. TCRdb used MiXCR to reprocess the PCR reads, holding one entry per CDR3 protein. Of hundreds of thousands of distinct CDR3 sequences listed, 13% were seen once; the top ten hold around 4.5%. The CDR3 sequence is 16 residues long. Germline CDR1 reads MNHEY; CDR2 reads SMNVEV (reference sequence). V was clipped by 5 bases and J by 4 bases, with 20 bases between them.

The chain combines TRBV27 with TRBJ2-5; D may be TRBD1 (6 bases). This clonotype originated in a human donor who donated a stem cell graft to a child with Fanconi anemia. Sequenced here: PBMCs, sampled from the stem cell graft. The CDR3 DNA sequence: TGTGCCAGCAGTGGCTACCCACTAGAAGGGGGAGAGACCCAGTACTTC. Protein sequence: CASSGYPLEGGETQYF.